This T cell receptor beta chain was sequenced during a study of human T cells and chemical hapten exposure. This sample's time point: patch test 2, 6 weeks after DPC sensitization. Specified treatment: therapeutic diphenylcyclopropenone sensitization with weekly scalp DPC. J gave up 5 bases and V 6 bases, and 9 bases lay outside the gene matches. Germline V gene lookup returns CDR1 SGHAT and CDR2 FQDESV (reference sequence). This CDR3 contains 15 residues. A single record per CDR3 protein comes from TCRdb applying MiXCR to the RACE reads. Here the sample spans around 360,000 distinct CDR3 sequences, about 6% being singletons.

The sequence came from a woman aged 18-29 years with alopecia areata. Some clones in this sample may be carry-over from other donors' samples. The material was whole blood, obtained in connection with sensitization to the hapten diphenylcyclopropenone (DPC). V and J are TRBV11-1 and TRBJ2-3; 9 bases map to TRBD1. As DNA, the CDR3 is TGTGCCAGCAGATCACCCGGGACAGGGATAGATACGCAGTATTTT. Its translation is CASRSPGTGIDTQYF.